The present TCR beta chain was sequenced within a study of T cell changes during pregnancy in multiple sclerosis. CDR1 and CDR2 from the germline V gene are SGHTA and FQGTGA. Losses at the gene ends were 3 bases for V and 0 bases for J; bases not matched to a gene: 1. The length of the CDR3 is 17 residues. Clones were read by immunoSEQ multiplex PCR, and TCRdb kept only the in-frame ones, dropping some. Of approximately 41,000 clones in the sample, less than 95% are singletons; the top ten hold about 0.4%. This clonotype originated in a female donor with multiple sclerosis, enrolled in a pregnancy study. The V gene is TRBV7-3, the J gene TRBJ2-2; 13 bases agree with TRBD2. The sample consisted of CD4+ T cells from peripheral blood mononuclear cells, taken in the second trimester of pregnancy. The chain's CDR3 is CASSLGLAGPNTGELFF. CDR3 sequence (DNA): TGTGCCAGCAGCTTGGGACTAGCGGGGCCGAACACCGGGGAGCTGTTTTTT. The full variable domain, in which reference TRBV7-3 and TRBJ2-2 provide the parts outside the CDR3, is GAGVSQTPSNKVTEKGKYVELRCDPISGHTALYWYRQSLGQGPEFLIYFQGTGAADDSGLPNDRFFAVRPEGSVSTLKIQRTERGDSAVYLCASSLGLAGPNTGELFFGEGSRLTVL.